Listed below are T cell receptor beta chains from one sample, sequenced in a study of shared clonotypes between healthy human individuals. Only in-frame clones appear in the TCRdb table, and some are missing; sequencing was by immunoSEQ multiplex PCR. The sample consists of more than 150,000 clones, approximately 92% of them appearing once. The sequenced material came from naive CD4+ T cells sorted from blood. The receptors originated from a woman aged 25 to 45 in good health. The CDR3 runs from the conserved cysteine through the conserved F or W. D genes are given only for firm matches.

>TRBJ2-1|TRBD2|TRBV11-3
TGTGCCAGCAGCCTGAGGGGACTAGCGGGAGGGGGTGAGCAGTTCTTC
CASSLRGLAGGGEQFF
>TRBJ1-2|.|TRBV29-1
TGCAGCGTTGTCCAGGGAACTAACTATGGCTACACCTTC
CSVVQGTNYGYTF
>TRBJ2-7|.|TRBV6-5
TGTGCCAGCAGCCCCTCGGGGGTCGGATACGAGCAGTACTTC
CASSPSGVGYEQYF
>TRBJ2-2|TRBD2|TRBV4-1
TGCGCCAGCAGCCAAGTAGGCCTAGCGGCCGGGGAGCTGTTTTTT
CASSQVGLAAGELFF
>TRBJ1-4|.|TRBV18
TGTGCCAGCTCACCCAGTATAACCCAAGGCGAAAAACTGTTTTTT
CASSPSITQGEKLFF
>TRBJ2-2|TRBD2|TRBV30
TGTGCCTGGAGTGTGCGAGGGAGGGACACCGGGGAGCTGTTTTTT
CAWSVRGRDTGELFF
>TRBJ2-7|TRBD2|TRBV9
TGTGCCAGCAGCGTAGGGTCCGGGAGGGATTTCGGGGAGCAGTACTTC
CASSVGSGRDFGEQYF
>TRBJ2-7|TRBD1|TRBV28
TGTGCCAGCAGTTTAGACGGGACAGGGGTGGTCTACGAGCAGTACTTC
CASSLDGTGVVYEQYF
>TRBJ2-3|.|TRBV4-2
TGTGCCAGCAGCCAAGATAAAGGACGGCGCACAGATACGCAGTATTTT
CASSQDKGRRTDTQYF
>TRBJ2-7|.|TRBV19
TGTGCCAGTAGTATGGGGGACGGGGCCACCTACGAGCAGTACTTC
CASSMGDGATYEQYF
>TRBJ2-2|.|TRBV9
TGTGCCAGCGGCCCCCCTCGGAGCACCGGGGAGCTGTTTTTT
CASGPPRSTGELFF
>TRBJ1-5|.|TRBV7-8
TGTGCCAGCAGCTTAGTACCTCGGGGGCACGGTCAGCCCCAGCATTTT
CASSLVPRGHGQPQHF
>TRBJ2-7|TRBD2|TRBV5-1
TGCGCCAGCAGCTTGGTTGCGGGAGGAGGATACGAGCAGTACTTC
CASSLVAGGGYEQYF
>TRBJ2-1|TRBD2|TRBV13
TGTGCCAGCAGCTTAACTAGCGGGGAAAACAATGAGCAGTTCTTC
CASSLTSGENNEQFF
>TRBJ2-7|TRBD1|TRBV5-5
TGTGCCAGCAGTCCGGGACAGGGGTTACGGGAGCAGTACTTC
CASSPGQGLREQYF
>TRBJ1-2|.|TRBV2
TGTGCCAGCATTATCGCGCGGGCGAACTATGGCTACACCTTC
CASIIARANYGYTF
>TRBJ2-7|.|TRBV2
TGTGCCAGCAGTGAAGGGGTAAACAACGAGCAGTACTTC
CASSEGVNNEQYF
>TRBJ2-1|.|TRBV4-2
TGTGCCAGCAGCCAAGATAACGGGAGCAATGAGCAGTTCTTC
CASSQDNGSNEQFF
>TRBJ2-1|.|TRBV28
TGTGCCAGCAGTGGGGCACAGGGAAACAATGAGCAGTTCTTC
CASSGAQGNNEQFF
>TRBJ2-7|.|TRBV5-1
TGCGCCAGCAGTCTCACGCGGACAATCAATACCTACGAGCAGTACTTC
CASSLTRTINTYEQYF